Shown below are 8 T cell receptor beta chains from a single sample sequenced in a study of cytomegalovirus exposure and HLA in healthy donors. The table came from immunoSEQ multiplex PCR; TCRdb's copy has only in-frame clones and leaves some out. This repertoire shows 200,000 to 300,000 clones, roughly 91% found once; its top ten account for approximately 3%. The sequenced sample consisted of PBMCs. Receptors originate from a woman in her thirties in good health and CMV-seronegative.

The chain has TRBV4-3 and TRBJ1-2, with D perhaps TRBD1 (5 bases). The germline V gene has CDR1 LGHNA and CDR2 YSLEER. This CDR3 is built from 16 residues. V was shortened by 0 bases and J by 6 bases, with 17 bases between the two germline ends. The CDR3 here is CASSQDRVVARDGYTF. In DNA form, the CDR3 reads TGCGCCAGCAGCCAAGACAGGGTGGTTGCGAGGGATGGCTACACCTTC.

This chain connects TRBV7-9 to TRBJ1-2; TRBD1 matches at 11 bases. V gave up 4 bases and J gave up 3 bases; unmatched junction bases: 7. The CDR3 length is 16 residues. Per germline, CDR1 SEHNR and CDR2 FQNEAQ (reference sequence). As DNA, the CDR3 is TGTGCCAGCAGCTACTGGACAGGGGGCCCGGACTATGGCTACACCTTC. Amino acid sequence: CASSYWTGGPDYGYTF.

This clone appeared a single time. DNA of the CDR3: TGTGCCAGCAGTTTTGTAGTTGGTGGGAATCAGCCCCAGCATTTT. This translates into CASSFVVGGNQPQHF. The rearrangement uses TRBV28 and TRBJ1-5; no definite D call. Trimming removed 3 bases from V and 4 bases from J, with 13 bases in between. Germline-derived CDR1 and CDR2 are MDHEN and SYDVKM. CDR3 size: 15 residues.

This chain links TRBV9 with TRBJ2-5; D unclear. V lost 4 bases and J 4 bases, leaving 14 bases between the germline ends. Germline CDR1 SGDLS, CDR2 YYNGEE. The CDR3 covers 14 residues. In nucleotides, the CDR3 is TGTGCCAGCAGCCCCCAGTTCGGGCGAGAGACCCAGTACTTC. This sequence encodes CASSPQFGRETQYF.

This clone appeared a few times. The chain links TRBV25-1 to TRBJ1-4; no definite D call. Germline V gene lookup returns CDR1 MGHDK and CDR2 SYGVNS. V was clipped by 3 bases and J by 5 bases, with 13 bases between them. The CDR3 has 15 residues. CDR3 DNA sequence: TGTGCCAGCAGTGAGGTGGGGAAAGGGAATGAAAAACTGTTTTTT. This encodes CASSEVGKGNEKLFF.

This clone was detected only once. The chain joins TRBV27 to TRBJ2-1, with 7 bases aligning to TRBD1. The ends lost 2 bases at V and 4 bases at J; junction bases unmatched: 17. The CDR3 has 19 amino acids. The germline V gene encodes CDR1 MNHEY and CDR2 SMNVEV (reference sequence). CDR3 nucleotides: TGTGCCAGCAGTTTAGGTCCGCCAGGGGGACAAAGCCCGTACAATGAGCAGTTCTTC. This sequence encodes CASSLGPPGGQSPYNEQFF.

This chain joins TRBV5-1 and TRBJ2-7; either TRBD1 or TRBD2 may fit D (6 bases each). This CDR3 comprises 14 residues. With 0 bases removed from V and 6 bases from J, the gap between germline ends came to 13 bases. The germline gives CDR1 SGHRS, CDR2 YFSETQ. CDR3 nucleotide sequence: TGCGCCAGCAGCTTGGACCTGTGGGGGGCCGAGCAGTACTTC. Its translation is CASSLDLWGAEQYF.

The chain combines TRBV7-8 with TRBJ1-5; weak D call: TRBD1 (5 bases). Deletions cut 5 bases from V and 0 bases from J, with 23 bases between. Germline V gene data show CDR1 as SGHVS and CDR2 as FQNEAQ. CDR3 length: 19 residues. CDR3 sequence (DNA): TGTGCCAGCAGCATGGAGGAGGGGTGGCGCGTTTATAGCAATCAGCCCCAGCATTTT. Encoded protein: CASSMEEGWRVYSNQPQHF.